This TCR beta chain was recovered during a study of blood T cell repertoires in COVID-19. On the study more broadly: Researchers got acute and convalescent COVID-19 samples from the United States, Italy and Spain. The analysed material was cDNA or gDNA that came from T cells, B-cell-depleted T cells, or PBMCs.

The CDR3 runs 17 residues. Germline CDR1 is SGHVS and CDR2 is FNYEAQ. J gave up 3 bases and V 1 base, and 8 bases lay outside the gene matches. As processed by the authors: For nucleated cells, counts were estimated from reference gene primer amplification. Profiling relied on immunoSEQ multiplex PCR, and the TCRdb table lists in-frame clones only, not all of them. V and J calls and clone size are given by that table; D and trimming were obtained from the DNA. The profile shows 250,000 to 300,000 clones, more than 75% of them singletons. The chain links TRBV7-6 to TRBJ2-1, with TRBD1 matching over 8 bases. The sample was peripheral blood. The TCR comes from a woman in her 40s who had recovered from COVID-19. Here the CDR3 reads CASSLEGDRGDYNEQFF. The DNA for the CDR3 is TGTGCCAGCAGCTTAGAGGGAGACAGGGGCGACTACAATGAGCAGTTCTTC.